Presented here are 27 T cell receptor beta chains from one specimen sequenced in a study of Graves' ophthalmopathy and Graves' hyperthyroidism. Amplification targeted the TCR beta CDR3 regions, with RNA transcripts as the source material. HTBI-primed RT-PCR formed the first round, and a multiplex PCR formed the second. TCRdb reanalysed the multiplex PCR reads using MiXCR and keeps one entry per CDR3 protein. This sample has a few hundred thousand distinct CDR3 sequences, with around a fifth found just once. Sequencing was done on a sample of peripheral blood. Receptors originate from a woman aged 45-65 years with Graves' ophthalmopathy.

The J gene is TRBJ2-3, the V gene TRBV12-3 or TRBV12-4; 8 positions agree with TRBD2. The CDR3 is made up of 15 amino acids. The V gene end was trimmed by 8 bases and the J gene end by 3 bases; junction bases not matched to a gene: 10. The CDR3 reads CASSGGSEGTDTQYF. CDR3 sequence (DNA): TGTGCCAGCTCGGGGGGGTCAGAGGGGACAGATACGCAGTATTTT.

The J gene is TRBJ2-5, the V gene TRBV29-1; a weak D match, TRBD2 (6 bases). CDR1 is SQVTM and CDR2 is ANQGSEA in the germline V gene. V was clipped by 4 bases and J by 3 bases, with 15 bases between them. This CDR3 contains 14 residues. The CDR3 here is CSVAGLAYEETQYF. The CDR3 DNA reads TGCAGCGTTGCGGGGCTAGCGTACGAAGAGACCCAGTACTTC. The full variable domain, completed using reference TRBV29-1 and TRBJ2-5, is SAVISQKPSRDICQRGTSLTIQCQVDSQVTMMFWYRQQPGQSLTLIATANQGSEATYESGFVIDKFPISRPNLTFSTLTVSNMSPEDSSIYLCSVAGLAYEETQYFGPGTRLLVL.

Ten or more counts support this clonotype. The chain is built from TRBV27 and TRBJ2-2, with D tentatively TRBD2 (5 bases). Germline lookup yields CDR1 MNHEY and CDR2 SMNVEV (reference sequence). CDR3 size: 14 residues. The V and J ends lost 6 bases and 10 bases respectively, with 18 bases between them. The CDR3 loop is CASSPELAKEELFF. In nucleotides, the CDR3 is TGTGCCAGCAGCCCTGAGCTAGCAAAGGAGGAGCTGTTTTTT.

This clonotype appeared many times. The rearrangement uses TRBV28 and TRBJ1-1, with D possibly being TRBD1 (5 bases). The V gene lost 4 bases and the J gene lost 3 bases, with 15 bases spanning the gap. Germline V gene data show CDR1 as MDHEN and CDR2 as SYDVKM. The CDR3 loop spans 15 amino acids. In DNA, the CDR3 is TGTGCCAGCAGTTCACCTGGGGCGAGCGACACTGAAGCTTTCTTT. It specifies CASSSPGASDTEAFF.

The CDR3 here is CASSLDSGGGTGELFF. The CDR3 nucleotides read TGTGCCAGCAGCTTGGACTCGGGGGGGGGCACCGGGGAGCTGTTTTTT. This chain connects TRBV5-4 to TRBJ2-2; 8 nucleotides line up with TRBD2. This CDR3 contains 16 residues. V lost 0 bases, J lost 4 bases, and 5 bases stayed unmatched. Germline-derived CDR1 and CDR2 are SGHNT and YYREEE (reference sequence).

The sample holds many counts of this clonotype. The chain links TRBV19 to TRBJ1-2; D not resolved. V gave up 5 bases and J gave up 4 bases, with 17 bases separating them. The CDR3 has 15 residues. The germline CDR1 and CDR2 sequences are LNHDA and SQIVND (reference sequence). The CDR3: CASSRLSELFYGYTF. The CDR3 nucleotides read TGTGCCAGTAGTCGCCTTTCGGAACTCTTCTATGGCTACACCTTC.

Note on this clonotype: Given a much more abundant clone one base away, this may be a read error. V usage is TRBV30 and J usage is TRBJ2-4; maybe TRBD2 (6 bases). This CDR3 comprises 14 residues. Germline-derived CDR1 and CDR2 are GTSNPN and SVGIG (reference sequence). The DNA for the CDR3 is TGTGCCTGGAGTGTACTGCGCGGGAAAAACATTCAGAACTTC. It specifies CAWSVLRGKNIQNF.

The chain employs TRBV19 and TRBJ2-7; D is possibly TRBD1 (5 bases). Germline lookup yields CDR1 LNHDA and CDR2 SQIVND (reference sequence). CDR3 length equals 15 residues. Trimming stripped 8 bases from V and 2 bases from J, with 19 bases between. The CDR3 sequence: CASSRTRELTYEQYF. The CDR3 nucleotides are TGTGCCAGTTCAAGGACACGCGAACTCACCTACGAGCAGTACTTC.

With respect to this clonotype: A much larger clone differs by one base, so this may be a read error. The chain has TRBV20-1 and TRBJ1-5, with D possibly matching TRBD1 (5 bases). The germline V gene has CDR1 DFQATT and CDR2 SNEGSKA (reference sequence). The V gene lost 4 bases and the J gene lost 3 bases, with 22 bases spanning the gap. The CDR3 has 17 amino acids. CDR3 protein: CSAIVRRGPSNNQPQHF. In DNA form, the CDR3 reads TGCAGTGCTATTGTAAGGCGGGGCCCAAGTAACAATCAGCCCCAGCATTTT.

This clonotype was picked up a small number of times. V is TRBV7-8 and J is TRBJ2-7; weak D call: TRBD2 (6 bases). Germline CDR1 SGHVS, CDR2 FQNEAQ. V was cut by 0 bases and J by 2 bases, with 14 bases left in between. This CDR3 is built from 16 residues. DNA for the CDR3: TGTGCCAGCAGCTTAGCGACCTCCAGCGGGCCCTACGAGCAGTACTTC. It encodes CASSLATSSGPYEQYF.

The CDR3 DNA sequence: TGTGCCAGCAACAACCCGGGGGAGACCTACGAGCAGTACTTC. Protein: CASNNPGETYEQYF. The chain employs TRBV6-2 or TRBV6-3 and TRBJ2-7, with D possibly matching TRBD2 (6 bases). Trimming left V 7 bases short and J 2 bases short, with 15 bases between. The CDR3 spans 14 residues. Germline-derived CDR1 and CDR2 are MNHEY and SVGEGT.

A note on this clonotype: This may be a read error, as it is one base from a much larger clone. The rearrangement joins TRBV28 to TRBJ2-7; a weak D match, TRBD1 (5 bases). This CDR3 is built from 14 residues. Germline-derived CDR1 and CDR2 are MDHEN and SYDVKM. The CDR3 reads CASQGPVRTYKQYF. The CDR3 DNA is TGTGCCAGCCAGGGTCCAGTCCGGACCTACAAGCAGTACTTC.

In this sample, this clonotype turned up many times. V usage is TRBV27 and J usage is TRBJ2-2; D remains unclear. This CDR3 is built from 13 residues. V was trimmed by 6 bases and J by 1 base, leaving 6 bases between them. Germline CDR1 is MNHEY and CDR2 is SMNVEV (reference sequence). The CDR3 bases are TGTGCCAGCAGGAGTTTGAACACCGGGGAGCTGTTTTTT. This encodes CASRSLNTGELFF.

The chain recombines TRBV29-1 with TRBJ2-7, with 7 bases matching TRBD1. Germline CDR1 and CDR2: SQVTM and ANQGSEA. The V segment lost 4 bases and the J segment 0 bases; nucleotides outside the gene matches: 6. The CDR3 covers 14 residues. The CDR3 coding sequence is TGCAGCGTTGGAGGGCGGACAGGCTCCTACGAGCAGTACTTC. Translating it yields CSVGGRTGSYEQYF.

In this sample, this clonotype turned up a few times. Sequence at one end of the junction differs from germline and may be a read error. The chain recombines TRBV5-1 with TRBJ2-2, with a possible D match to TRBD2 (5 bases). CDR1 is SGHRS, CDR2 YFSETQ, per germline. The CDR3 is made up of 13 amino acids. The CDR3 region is CASSSVATGEPFF. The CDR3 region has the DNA TGCGCCAGCAGTTCCGTGGCCACCGGGGAGCCGTTTTTT.

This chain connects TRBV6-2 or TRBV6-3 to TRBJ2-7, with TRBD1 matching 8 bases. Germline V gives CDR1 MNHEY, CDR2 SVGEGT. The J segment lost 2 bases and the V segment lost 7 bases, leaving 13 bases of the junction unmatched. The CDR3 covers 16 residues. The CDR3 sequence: CASNLNPGQGAYEQYF. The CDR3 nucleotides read TGTGCCAGCAACCTAAACCCTGGACAGGGAGCCTACGAGCAGTACTTC.

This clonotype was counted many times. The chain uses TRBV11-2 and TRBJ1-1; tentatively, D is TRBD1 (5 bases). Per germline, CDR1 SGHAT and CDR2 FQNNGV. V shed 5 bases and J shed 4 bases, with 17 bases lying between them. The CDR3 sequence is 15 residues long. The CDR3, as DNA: TGTGCCAGCAGCCCCCTCGGGGGGATAACCACTGAAGCTTTCTTT. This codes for CASSPLGGITTEAFF.

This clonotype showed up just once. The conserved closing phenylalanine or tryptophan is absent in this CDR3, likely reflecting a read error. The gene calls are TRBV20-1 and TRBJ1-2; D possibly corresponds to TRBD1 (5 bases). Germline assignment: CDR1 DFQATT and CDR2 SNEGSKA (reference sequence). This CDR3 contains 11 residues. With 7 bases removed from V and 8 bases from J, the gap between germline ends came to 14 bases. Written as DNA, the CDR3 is TGCAGTGTTTGGGAGGGGCGAGGCTACACCATC. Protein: CSVWEGRGYTI.

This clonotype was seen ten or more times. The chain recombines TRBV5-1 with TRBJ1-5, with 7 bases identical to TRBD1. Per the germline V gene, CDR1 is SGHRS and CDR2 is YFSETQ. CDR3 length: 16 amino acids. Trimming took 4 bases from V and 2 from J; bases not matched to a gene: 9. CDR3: CASSLGTATGNQPQHF. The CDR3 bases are TGCGCCAGCAGCCTTGGGACAGCTACAGGCAATCAGCCCCAGCATTTT.

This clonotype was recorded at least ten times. The CDR3 protein is CASSTGVAGVSEQYF. CDR3 in DNA: TGTGCCAGCAGTACCGGTGTAGCGGGAGTTAGCGAGCAGTACTTC. The chain couples TRBV7-3 to TRBJ2-7, with TRBD2 matching 9 bases. The germline V gene encodes CDR1 SGHTA and CDR2 FQGTGA. Trimming cost V 6 bases and J 6 bases; bases outside gene matches: 12. This CDR3 is built from 15 residues.

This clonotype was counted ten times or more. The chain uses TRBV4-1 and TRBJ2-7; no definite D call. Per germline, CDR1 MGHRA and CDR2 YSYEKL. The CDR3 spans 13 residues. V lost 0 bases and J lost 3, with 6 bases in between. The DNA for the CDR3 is TGCGCCAGCAGCCAAGACCCGCACTACGAGCAGTACTTC. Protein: CASSQDPHYEQYF.

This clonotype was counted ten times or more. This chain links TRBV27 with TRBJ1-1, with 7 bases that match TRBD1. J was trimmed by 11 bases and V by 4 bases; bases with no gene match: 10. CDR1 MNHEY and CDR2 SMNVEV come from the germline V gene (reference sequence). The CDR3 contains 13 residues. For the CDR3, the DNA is TGTGCCAGCAGTTCCACGGGACAGCTTGGGGCTTTCTTT. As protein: CASSSTGQLGAFF.

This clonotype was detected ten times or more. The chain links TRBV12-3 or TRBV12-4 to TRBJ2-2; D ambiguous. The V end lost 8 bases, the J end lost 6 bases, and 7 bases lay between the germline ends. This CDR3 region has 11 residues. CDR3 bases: TGTGCCAGCGAATGGTCCGGGGAGCTGTTTTTT. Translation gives CASEWSGELFF.

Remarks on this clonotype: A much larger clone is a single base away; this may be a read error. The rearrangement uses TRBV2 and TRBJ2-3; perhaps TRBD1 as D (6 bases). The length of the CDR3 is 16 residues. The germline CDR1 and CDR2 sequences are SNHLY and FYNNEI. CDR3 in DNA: TGTGCCAGCAGTGGCTGGCCAGGGGATAGCACAGGTACGCAGTATTTT. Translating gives CASSGWPGDSTGTQYF.

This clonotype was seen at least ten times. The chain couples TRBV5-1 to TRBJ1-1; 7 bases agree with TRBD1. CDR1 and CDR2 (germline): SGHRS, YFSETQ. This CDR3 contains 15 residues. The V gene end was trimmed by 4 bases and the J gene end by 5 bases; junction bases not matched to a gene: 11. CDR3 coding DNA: TGCGCCAGCAGCCCCTTATTACAGGGGAGGACTGAAGCTTTCTTT. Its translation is CASSPLLQGRTEAFF.

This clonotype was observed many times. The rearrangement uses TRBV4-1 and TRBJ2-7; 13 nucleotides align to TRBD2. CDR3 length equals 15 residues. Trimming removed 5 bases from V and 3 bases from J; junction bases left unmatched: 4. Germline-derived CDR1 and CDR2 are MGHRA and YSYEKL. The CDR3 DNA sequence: TGCGCCAGCAGCTGGACTAGCGGGAGTAACTACGAGCAGTACTTC. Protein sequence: CASSWTSGSNYEQYF.

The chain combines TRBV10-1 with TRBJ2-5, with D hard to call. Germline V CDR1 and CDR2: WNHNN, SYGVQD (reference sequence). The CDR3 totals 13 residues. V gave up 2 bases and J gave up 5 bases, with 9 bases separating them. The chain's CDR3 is CASSEELMETQYF. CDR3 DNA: TGCGCCAGCAGTGAGGAACTTATGGAGACCCAGTACTTC.